A single sample is the source of the 6 T cell receptor beta chains below, sequenced in a study of cytomegalovirus exposure and HLA in healthy donors (dated by TCRdb to 2017 to 2019). Preparation of the library involved the immunoSEQ multiplex PCR assay. The multiplex PCR relied on a mix of 60 forward primers for TCR Vbeta segments and 13 reverse primers for TCR Jbeta segments. TCRdb limited this immuneACCESS table to in-frame rearrangements with V and J called. A share of clones is missing; checked studies link under half to unresolved V genes, and the rest is unexplained. This sample comprises more than 90,000 clones, roughly three quarters of them detected only once. The ten largest clones represent approximately 0.8% of the sample. Sequencing input: PBMCs. These receptors were collected from a woman aged 55-69 years in good health and CMV-seronegative.

The chain couples TRBV5-4 to TRBJ2-1; TRBD1 is a possible D gene (5 bases). CDR3 size: 13 residues. Trimming cost V 3 bases and J 4 bases, with 8 bases left between them. Germline V CDR1 and CDR2: SGHNT, YYREEE (reference sequence). The CDR3 nucleotides read TGTGCCAGCAGCTCTGACAGATACAATGAGCAGTTCTTC. Its protein product is CASSSDRYNEQFF.

This clone occurred a few times. This sequence joins TRBV15 and TRBJ1-1; tentative D call: TRBD1 (5 bases). The germline gives CDR1 LNHNV, CDR2 YYDKDF (reference sequence). Trimming removed 0 bases from V and 7 bases from J, with 9 bases in between. The CDR3 is 13 amino acids. The CDR3, as DNA: TGTGCCACCAGCAGAGATGTCACAGGTGAAGCTTTCTTT. This codes for CATSRDVTGEAFF.

This chain uses TRBV18 with TRBJ1-4; D perhaps matches TRBD1 (6 bases). Trimming took 6 bases from V and 8 from J, leaving 22 bases between them. The CDR3 covers 16 residues. CDR1 and CDR2 (germline): KGHSH, LQKENI. The chain's CDR3 is CASSQKLRDTNEKLFF. The CDR3 DNA is TGTGCCAGCTCTCAAAAACTCCGGGACACCAACGAAAAACTGTTTTTT.

The gene calls are TRBV4-1 and TRBJ2-7; 7 positions match TRBD2. Germline assignment: CDR1 MGHRA and CDR2 YSYEKL. This CDR3 comprises 15 residues. The J segment lost 2 bases and the V segment lost 2 bases, leaving 6 bases of the junction unmatched. The CDR3 DNA reads as TGCGCCAGCAGCCAACCAGGACTAGAAGCCTACGAGCAGTACTTC. This gives the protein CASSQPGLEAYEQYF.

This chain uses TRBV14 with TRBJ1-1, with 8 bases lining up with TRBD1. Germline CDR1 SGHDN, CDR2 FVKESK. The CDR3 runs 14 residues. V lost 6 bases to trimming and J lost 5 bases; unmatched junction nucleotides: 8. This CDR3 reads CASSFGTGGTEAFF. The CDR3 DNA follows: TGTGCCAGCAGTTTCGGGACAGGAGGGACTGAAGCTTTCTTT.

The chain is built from TRBV6-1 and TRBJ1-1; D not certain. Per germline, CDR1 MNHNS and CDR2 SASEGT. The CDR3 sequence is 13 residues long. The ends were cut back, 0 bases at V and 5 bases at J, with 7 bases in the middle. CDR3 bases: TGTGCCAGCAGTGAAGCGAGGGAGACTGAAGCTTTCTTT. It encodes CASSEARETEAFF.